This TCR beta chain is from a study of T cells in Graves' hyperthyroidism and ophthalmopathy. The germline V gene encodes CDR1 MNHNS and CDR2 SASEGT. Trimming stripped 2 bases from V and 9 bases from J, with 8 bases between. The CDR3 covers 11 residues. There are a few counts of this clonotype. Amplified regions were TCR beta CDR3 sequences from RNA transcripts. An initial round of RT-PCR targeting the TCR CDR3 relied on the HTBI primer set. TCRdb ran MiXCR on the multiplex PCR reads and lists one entry per CDR3 protein. This sample yields more than 300,000 distinct CDR3 sequences, of which about 15% are seen a single time; approximately 10% belongs to the top ten.

Sequenced material: blood. This sequence joins TRBV6-1 and TRBJ2-7, with D unclear. The TCR comes from a woman in her sixties with Graves' hyperthyroidism. CDR3 in DNA: TGTGCCAGCAGTGAAATAGCTGGGCAGTACTTC. It is translated as CASSEIAGQYF.